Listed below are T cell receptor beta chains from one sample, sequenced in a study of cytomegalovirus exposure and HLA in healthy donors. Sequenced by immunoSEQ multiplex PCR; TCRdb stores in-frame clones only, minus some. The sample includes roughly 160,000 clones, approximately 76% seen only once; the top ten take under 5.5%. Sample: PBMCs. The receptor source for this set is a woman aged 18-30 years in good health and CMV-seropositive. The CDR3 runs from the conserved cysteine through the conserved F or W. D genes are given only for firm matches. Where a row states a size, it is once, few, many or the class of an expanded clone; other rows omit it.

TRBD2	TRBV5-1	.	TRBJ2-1	CASSLGGLAGAQGEQFF	TGCGCCAGCAGCTTGGGGGGACTAGCGGGGGCCCAAGGGGAGCAGTTCTTC
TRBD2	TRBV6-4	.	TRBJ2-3	CASSPTSGGNTDTQYF	TGTGCCAGCAGTCCAACTAGCGGGGGTAACACAGATACGCAGTATTTT
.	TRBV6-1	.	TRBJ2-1	CASRQVLDNEQFF	TGTGCCAGTCGACAAGTCCTGGACAATGAGCAGTTCTTC
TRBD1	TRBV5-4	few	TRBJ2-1	CASSDRGLRSYNEQFF	TGTGCCAGCAGCGACAGGGGGTTACGCTCCTACAATGAGCAGTTCTTC
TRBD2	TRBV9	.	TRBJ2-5	CASSVGGGGARETQYF	TGTGCCAGCAGCGTAGGGGGCGGGGGGGCCCGGGAGACCCAGTACTTC
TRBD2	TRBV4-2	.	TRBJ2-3	CASSQTSGGGTDTQYF	TGTGCCAGCAGCCAGACTAGCGGGGGGGGAACAGATACGCAGTATTTT
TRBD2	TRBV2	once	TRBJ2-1	CASSGGLAPYNEQLF	TGTGCCAGCAGTGGAGGACTAGCCCCCTACAATGAGCAGCTCTTC
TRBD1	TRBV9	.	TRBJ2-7	CASSAGTGSSYEQYF	TGTGCCAGCAGCGCGGGGACAGGGAGCTCCTACGAGCAGTACTTC
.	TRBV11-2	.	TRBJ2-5	CASSSRSFREETQYF	TGTGCCAGCAGCTCTCGCTCCTTTAGAGAAGAGACCCAGTACTTC
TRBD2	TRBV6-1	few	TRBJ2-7	CASSQNSGGSYEQYF	TGTGCCAGCAGTCAAAATAGCGGGGGGTCCTACGAGCAGTACTTC
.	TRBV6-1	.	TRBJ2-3	CASSDLWASTRASTDTQYF	TGTGCCAGCAGTGATCTTTGGGCTTCCACTCGCGCTAGCACAGATACGCAGTATTTT
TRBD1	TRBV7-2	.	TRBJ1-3	CASSFLTGAGNTIYF	TGTGCCAGCAGCTTCCTTACAGGGGCCGGAAACACCATATATTTT
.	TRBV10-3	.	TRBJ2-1	CAISESEGEQFF	TGTGCCATCAGTGAGTCGGAGGGTGAGCAGTTCTTC
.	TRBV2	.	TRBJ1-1	CASSVLGGGTEAFF	TGTGCCAGCAGTGTCCTGGGAGGAGGCACTGAAGCTTTCTTT
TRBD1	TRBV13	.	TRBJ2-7	CASSLGQGNEQYF	TGTGCCAGCAGCTTGGGACAGGGAAACGAGCAGTACTTC
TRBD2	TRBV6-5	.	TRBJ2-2	CASSLAGVGTGELFF	TGTGCCAGCAGTCTAGCGGGGGTAGGAACCGGGGAGCTGTTTTTT
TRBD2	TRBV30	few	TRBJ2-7	CACQATSGGTGQYF	TGTGCCTGCCAGGCGACTAGCGGGGGGACGGGGCAGTACTTC
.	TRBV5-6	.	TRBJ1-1	CASSLEQFVNTEAFF	TGTGCCAGCAGCTTGGAACAGTTCGTGAACACTGAAGCTTTCTTT
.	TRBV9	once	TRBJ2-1	CASSVSAGSNEQFF	TGTGCCAGCAGCGTTTCGGCGGGAAGTAATGAGCAGTTCTTC
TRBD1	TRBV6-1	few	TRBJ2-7	CASSEIFSPGLVGTGVHEQYF	TGTGCCAGCAGTGAAATATTTTCGCCGGGTCTCGTCGGGACAGGGGTCCACGAGCAGTACTTC
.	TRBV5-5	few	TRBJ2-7	CASSLSGVNSYEQYF	TGTGCCAGCAGCTTGTCAGGGGTTAATTCCTACGAGCAGTACTTC
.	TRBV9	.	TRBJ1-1	CASSVTWGDEAFF	TGTGCCAGCAGCGTTACTTGGGGGGATGAAGCTTTCTTT
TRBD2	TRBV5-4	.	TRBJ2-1	CASSLTSGNNEQFF	TGTGCCAGCAGCTTGACTAGCGGGAATAATGAGCAGTTCTTC
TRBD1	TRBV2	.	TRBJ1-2	CASSADRGRDGYTF	TGTGCCAGCAGTGCGGACAGGGGTAGGGATGGCTACACCTTC
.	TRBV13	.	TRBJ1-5	CASSIQNQPQHF	TGTGCCAGCAGCATCCAGAATCAGCCCCAGCATTTT
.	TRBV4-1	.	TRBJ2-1	CASSQPRGNEQFF	TGCGCCAGCAGCCAACCTAGGGGTAATGAGCAGTTCTTC
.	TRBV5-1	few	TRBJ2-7	CASSREPGGEQYF	TGCGCCAGCAGCCGCGAACCAGGCGGGGAGCAGTACTTC
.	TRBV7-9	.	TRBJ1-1	CASSPALQLMNTEAFF	TGTGCCAGCAGCCCGGCTCTACAGCTTATGAACACTGAAGCTTTCTTT
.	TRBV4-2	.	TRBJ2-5	CASSQGGGGSVKTQYF	TGTGCCAGCAGCCAAGGAGGGGGGGGCAGTGTGAAGACCCAGTACTTC
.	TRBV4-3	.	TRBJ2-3	CASSQEFTQPTDTQYF	TGCGCCAGCAGCCAAGAGTTTACACAGCCCACAGATACGCAGTATTTT
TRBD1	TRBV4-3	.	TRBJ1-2	CASSPGQGDGYTF	TGCGCCAGCAGCCCCGGACAGGGGGATGGCTACACCTTC
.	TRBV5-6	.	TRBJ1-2	CASSFLGVYGYTF	TGTGCCAGCAGCTTCCTAGGCGTCTATGGCTACACCTTC
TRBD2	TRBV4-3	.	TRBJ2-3	CASSQKLAGVSTDTQYF	TGCGCCAGCAGCCAGAAACTAGCGGGGGTCAGCACAGATACGCAGTATTTT
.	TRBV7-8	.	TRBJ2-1	CASSPRRGRDEQFF	TGTGCCAGCAGCCCACGCCGCGGTCGGGATGAGCAGTTCTTC
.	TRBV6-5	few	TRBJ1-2	CASSLGGGNYGYTF	TGTGCCAGCAGCCTCGGGGGGGGTAACTATGGCTACACCTTC
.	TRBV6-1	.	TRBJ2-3	CASKSGVTDTQYF	TGTGCCAGCAAATCAGGGGTAACAGATACGCAGTATTTT
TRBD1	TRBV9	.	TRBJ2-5	CASSIRDRGETQYF	TGTGCCAGCAGCATACGCGACAGGGGCGAGACCCAGTACTTC
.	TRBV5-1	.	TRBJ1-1	CASSFGPDSMNTEAFF	TGCGCCAGCAGCTTCGGGCCGGACTCGATGAACACTGAAGCTTTCTTT
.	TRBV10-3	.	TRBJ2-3	CATTDGQDTQYF	TGTGCCACCACCGACGGACAAGATACGCAGTATTTT